The 14 T cell receptor beta chains reported below all come from one sample, sequenced in a study of T cells in localized non-small cell lung cancer. Generated by immunoSEQ multiplex PCR, the TCRdb table keeps only in-frame clones and is missing some. Among under 1,400 clones listed, more than 20% were seen once. The sample consisted of normal lung tissue next to the tumor, taken before any cancer treatment. These receptors all stem from a male donor at least 60 years old with stage III lung adenocarcinoma.

This clone is deemed medium-sized. V usage is TRBV11-3 and J usage is TRBJ1-1; TRBD1 agrees at 7 bases. J lost 1 base, V lost 2 bases, and 4 bases had no gene match. Germline CDR1 SGHNT, CDR2 YENEEA. The CDR3 runs to 15 residues. DNA of the CDR3: TGTGCCAGCAGCTTAACGGCAGGGGGGAACACTGAAGCTTTCTTT. Its translation: CASSLTAGGNTEAFF.

The J gene is TRBJ2-3, the V gene TRBV6-8; TRBD2 is a possible D gene (6 bases). Deletions cut 2 bases from V and 4 bases from J, with 13 bases between. Germline CDR1 MNHGY, CDR2 SAAAGT. CDR3 length equals 15 residues. The CDR3 region is CASSYGGSSADTQYF. DNA of the CDR3: TGTGCCAGCAGTTACGGGGGGAGCTCGGCAGATACGCAGTATTTT.

The chain is built from TRBV11-3 and TRBJ2-7, with D uncertain. Trimming removed 2 bases at V and 2 bases at J, with 10 bases between. This CDR3 region has 14 residues. The germline gives CDR1 SGHNT, CDR2 YENEEA. The CDR3: CASSLTAEPYEQYF. The CDR3 bases are TGTGCCAGCAGCTTAACGGCAGAACCCTACGAGCAGTACTTC.

V and J are TRBV18 and TRBJ1-5; the D is unclear. The V gene lost 3 bases and the J gene lost 5 bases, with 14 bases spanning the gap. The CDR3 is made up of 15 amino acids. Germline V CDR1 and CDR2: KGHSH, LQKENI. This CDR3 reads CASSPSKAYDQPQHF. For the CDR3, the DNA is TGTGCCAGCTCACCGTCGAAAGCCTACGATCAGCCCCAGCATTTT.

The rearrangement links TRBV5-1 to TRBJ1-3; maybe TRBD1 (6 bases). The V and J ends lost 6 bases and 0 bases respectively, with 13 bases between them. This CDR3 comprises 15 residues. Germline CDR1 reads SGHRS; CDR2 reads YFSETQ. This CDR3 is CASKGGLGSGNTIYF. CDR3 nucleotide sequence: TGCGCCAGCAAAGGGGGACTCGGCTCTGGAAACACCATATATTTT.

By sample share, this clone is medium-sized. The V gene is TRBV9, the J gene TRBJ2-7; 7 bases match TRBD1. V lost 5 bases and J lost 7; bases outside the gene matches: 9. This CDR3 is built from 13 residues. Germline CDR1 and CDR2: SGDLS and YYNGEE. CDR3 DNA sequence: TGTGCCAGCAGTGAAAGCGCGACAGGGGAGCAGTACTTC. Its protein product is CASSESATGEQYF.

The J gene is TRBJ2-6, the V gene TRBV10-3; D is possibly TRBD2 (5 bases). Germline V CDR1 and CDR2: ENHRY, SYGVKD. The CDR3 extends over 16 amino acids. V gave up 2 bases and J gave up 2 bases, with 10 bases separating them. CDR3 amino acids: CAISEIGGTGANVLTF. The CDR3 DNA follows: TGTGCCATCAGTGAGATCGGAGGTACTGGGGCCAACGTCCTGACTTTC.

This clone showed up just a few times. V gene TRBV11-3 combines with J gene TRBJ1-1; D not certain. This CDR3 has 14 amino acids. Germline loops: CDR1 SGHNT, CDR2 YENEEA. The V and J ends lost 3 bases and 9 bases respectively, with 17 bases between them. CDR3 DNA: TGTGCCAGCAGCTTGCCTACGGGGTTGTCTAAAGCTTTCTTT. This encodes CASSLPTGLSKAFF.

V gene TRBV25-1 combines with J gene TRBJ2-7; D is uncertain. Trimming stripped 0 bases from V and 2 bases from J, with 2 bases between. CDR1 and CDR2 (germline): MGHDK, SYGVNS. This CDR3 is 12 amino acids long. The CDR3 DNA follows: TGTGCCAGCAGTGAATACCCCTACGAGCAGTACTTC. Protein product: CASSEYPYEQYF.

This clone is medium-sized within its sample. The chain couples TRBV7-2 to TRBJ2-5; the D is unclear. The CDR3 has 13 residues. Trimming removed 5 bases at V and 7 bases at J, with 14 bases between. The V gene's germline CDR1 is SGHTA and CDR2 FQGNSA. The CDR3, as DNA: TGTGCCAGCAGCCCCGGCACAGACGGGACCCAGTACTTC. Translated: CASSPGTDGTQYF.

This clone was recorded a few times. The chain couples TRBV9 to TRBJ2-6; D call uncertain. V lost 4 bases, J lost 0 bases, and 11 bases lay in between. Germline V lookup: CDR1 SGDLS, CDR2 YYNGEE. The CDR3 totals 16 residues. The CDR3 here is CASSLPSVSGANVLTF. The CDR3 DNA is TGTGCCAGCAGCTTACCCTCCGTCTCTGGGGCCAACGTCCTGACTTTC.

This sequence joins TRBV1 and TRBJ1-5; the table names TRBD1, a call not compared with the DNA. TRBV1 is a pseudogene segment. The CDR3 has 16 amino acids. The CDR3 spells CASSQNLGQGNQPQHF. As DNA, the CDR3 is TGCGCCAGCAGCCAAAACCTAGGACAGGGGAATCAGCCCCAGCATTTT.

This clone was detected a few times. The chain carries TRBV6-8 and TRBJ1-1; D call uncertain. CDR3 length: 13 amino acids. CDR1 is MNHGY and CDR2 is SAAAGT in the germline V gene. V was pared by 2 bases and J by 5 bases, with 9 bases between. The CDR3 here is CASSYPWVTEAFF. The CDR3 DNA sequence: TGTGCCAGCAGTTACCCCTGGGTTACTGAAGCTTTCTTT.

V gene TRBV6-8 combines with J gene TRBJ2-7; possibly TRBD1 for D (6 bases). CDR3 size: 14 residues. In germline, CDR1 is MNHGY, CDR2 SAAAGT. Trimming removed 5 bases at V and 5 bases at J, with 16 bases between. The CDR3 loop is CASSETHRENEQYF. CDR3 in DNA: TGTGCCAGCAGTGAGACGCACAGGGAGAACGAGCAGTACTTC.